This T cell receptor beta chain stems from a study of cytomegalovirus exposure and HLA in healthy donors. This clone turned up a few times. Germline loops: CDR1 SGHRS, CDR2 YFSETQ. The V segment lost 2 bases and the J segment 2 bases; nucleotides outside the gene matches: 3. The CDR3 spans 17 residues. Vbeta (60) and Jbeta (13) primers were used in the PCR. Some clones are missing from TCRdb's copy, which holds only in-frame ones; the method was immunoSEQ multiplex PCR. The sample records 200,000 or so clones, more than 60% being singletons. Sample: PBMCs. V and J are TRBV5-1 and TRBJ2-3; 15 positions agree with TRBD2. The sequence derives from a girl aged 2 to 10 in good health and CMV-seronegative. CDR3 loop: CASSFGLAGGPTDTQYF. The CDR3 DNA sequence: TGCGCCAGCAGCTTCGGACTAGCGGGGGGGCCCACAGATACGCAGTATTTT.